This T cell receptor beta chain was recorded in a study of T-cell reconstitution after alpha-beta-depleted transplantation in children. Unique molecular identifiers were incorporated into the prepared TCRbeta library. TCRdb used MiXCR to reprocess the PCR reads, holding one entry per CDR3 protein. The repertoire has 250,000 to 350,000 distinct CDR3 sequences, nearly 10% of them found once; the top ten carry over 9.5%. The TCR originated in a human donor who donated a stem cell graft to a child with SCID. Sequences were derived from PBMCs from the stem cell graft donor, sampled from the stem cell graft.

CDR3: CASSPGGGGSWSYEQYF. For the CDR3, the DNA is TGCGCCAGCAGCCCTGGAGGAGGGGGCTCTTGGTCCTACGAGCAGTACTTC. This chain joins TRBV4-1 and TRBJ2-7; the D gene is possibly TRBD1 (7 bases). Germline V gives CDR1 MGHRA, CDR2 YSYEKL. Trimming took 4 bases from V and 1 from J, leaving 20 bases between them. The CDR3 has 17 amino acids.